A single sample gave rise to the 3 T cell receptor beta chains below, sequenced in a study of control samples from healthy donors and cancer patients. TCRdb keeps only in-frame clones here, not all; method: immunoSEQ multiplex PCR. The sample lists around 100,000 clones; roughly 91% were seen once. Sequencing input: PBMCs. The receptors here all came from a man aged 55-75 years with lung cancer.

The V call is TRBV12-5, the J call TRBJ1-4, with D possibly TRBD1 on 6 matching bases. The CDR3 has 14 amino acids. Looked up from germline, CDR1 is LGHNT and CDR2 is FRNRAP. V was trimmed by 2 bases and J by 8 bases, leaving 12 bases between them. CDR3 DNA: TGTGCTAGTGGTTTGAGCAGGGGTATCGAAAAACTGTTTTTT. Amino acids: CASGLSRGIEKLFF. The full variable domain, completed using reference TRBV12-5 and TRBJ1-4, is DARVTQTPRHKVTEMGQEVTMRCQPILGHNTVFWYRQTMMQGLELLAYFRNRAPLDDSGMPKDRFSAEMPDATLATLKIQPSEPRDSAVYFCASGLSRGIEKLFFGSGTQLSVL.

The chain couples TRBV12-5 to TRBJ2-1; D may be TRBD2 (5 bases). The CDR3 spans 14 residues. V lost 4 bases to trimming and J lost 6 bases, with 13 bases between them. Germline V CDR1 and CDR2: LGHNT, FRNRAP. Here the CDR3 reads CASGSTHEGNEQFF. CDR3 nucleotide sequence: TGTGCTAGTGGTTCTACACATGAGGGCAATGAGCAGTTCTTC.

The chain has TRBV3-1 (or the pseudogene TRBV3-2) and TRBJ1-2; 7 nucleotides line up with TRBD1. Germline lookup yields CDR1 LGHDT and CDR2 YNNKEL (reference sequence). The CDR3 spans 16 residues. The V gene end was trimmed by 3 bases and the J gene end by 6 bases; junction bases not matched to a gene: 13. CDR3 sequence: CASSHADYRGPNGYTF. CDR3 coding DNA: TGTGCCAGCAGCCATGCTGACTACAGGGGCCCCAATGGCTACACCTTC.